This TCR beta chain appears in the sequencing data of a study of OX40 agonist ivuxolimab in advanced cancers. Germline assignment: CDR1 LGHNA and CDR2 YSLEER. CDR3 length equals 17 residues. J lost 5 bases, V lost 5 bases, and 16 bases had no gene match. The table came from immunoSEQ multiplex PCR; TCRdb's copy has only in-frame clones and leaves some out. In the table there are roughly 20,000 clones, 55% to 75% of which are singletons. The source was CD4+ or CD8+ T cells sorted from blood, collected in a trial of the OX40 agonist ivuxolimab. The chain carries TRBV4-3 and TRBJ2-5; 8 nucleotides agree with TRBD2. The sequence came from an adult with an advanced solid tumor such as melanoma, head and neck, liver or kidney cancer. CDR3 in amino acids: CASSAEFTKGGGETQYF. The CDR3 DNA follows: TGCGCCAGCAGCGCAGAATTCACAAAGGGCGGGGGGGAGACCCAGTACTTC.